Listed below are T cell receptor beta chains from one sample, sequenced in a study of T cells in Graves' hyperthyroidism and ophthalmopathy. MiXCR was run by TCRdb on the multiplex PCR reads, yielding one entry per CDR3 protein. The repertoire has about 640,000 distinct CDR3 sequences, roughly 15% of them found once; the top ten carry approximately 13%. Sequencing was done on a sample of blood. The receptor source for this set is a woman in her forties or fifties with Graves' ophthalmopathy. CDR3s include the opening cysteine and the closing phenylalanine or tryptophan. The order of the fields is D gene, J gene, V gene, clone size, CDR3 DNA, CDR3 protein. D genes are given only for firm matches. Size is stated for part of the rows, as once, few or many counts, or as a class when the clone is expanded.

D: .; J: TRBJ2-1; V: TRBV20-1; size: .; DNA: TGCAGTGCTAGGTTACGGGACAAAAACAATGAGCAGTTCTTC; CDR3: CSARLRDKNNEQFF
D: .; J: TRBJ2-3; V: TRBV11-2; size: many; DNA: TGTGCCAGCAGCTTAGTGGAGTATAGCACAGATACGCAGTATTTT; CDR3: CASSLVEYSTDTQYF
D: .; J: TRBJ2-5; V: TRBV10-2; size: many; DNA: TGCGCCAGCAGTGAGTCGGGACGGTACCAAGAGACCCAGTACTTC; CDR3: CASSESGRYQETQYF
D: .; J: TRBJ1-6; V: TRBV9; size: .; DNA: TGTGCCAGCAGCCCCCTTACCCGCCCGGATAATAATCCACCCCTCCACTTT; CDR3: CASSPLTRPDNNPPLHF
D: TRBD2; J: TRBJ2-1; V: TRBV20-1; size: many; DNA: TGCAGTGCTACGGGACTAGCGGGAGAGGGGCAGTTCTTC; CDR3: CSATGLAGEGQFF
D: TRBD1; J: TRBJ1-6; V: TRBV3-1; size: many; DNA: TGTGCCAGCAGCCGCACACTTCCCGGGACAGGGCAGAATTCACCCCTCCACTTT; CDR3: CASSRTLPGTGQNSPLHF
D: TRBD1; J: TRBJ2-1; V: TRBV28; size: many; DNA: TGTGCCAGCAGTTTCGATTTCCGGGGGACAGGGGGGGACAATGAGCAGTTCTTC; CDR3: CASSFDFRGTGGDNEQFF
D: TRBD1; J: TRBJ1-2; V: TRBV7-9; size: many; DNA: TGTGCCAGCAGCTTTTCACGCGGACAGGTTTCCTATGGCTACACCTTC; CDR3: CASSFSRGQVSYGYTF
D: .; J: TRBJ2-3; V: TRBV11-3; size: once; DNA: TGTGCCAGCAGCCAAGAGGGCAATATTCCGTATTTT; CDR3: CASSQEGNIPYF
D: .; J: TRBJ2-7; V: TRBV7-9; size: many; DNA: TGTGCCAGCAGCTCAAATAGCCAGGGGGGGATTTACGAGCAGTACTTC; CDR3: CASSSNSQGGIYEQYF
D: .; J: TRBJ1-1; V: TRBV7-9; size: .; DNA: TGTGCCAGCAGCTCAGACCTAGGTCATGGTGAAGCTTTCTTT; CDR3: CASSSDLGHGEAFF
D: TRBD2; J: TRBJ2-3; V: TRBV20-1; size: .; DNA: TGCAGTGCTCCAAAAATACTAGCGGGAGCGACAGATACGCAGTATTTT; CDR3: CSAPKILAGATDTQYF
D: .; J: TRBJ1-1; V: TRBV5-1; size: many; DNA: TGCGCCAGCAGCTTGGAGGGGGGTGAAGCTTTCTTT; CDR3: CASSLEGGEAFF
D: .; J: TRBJ2-5; V: TRBV18; size: many; DNA: TGTGCCAGCTCACCACTTGCGGCCCCACGGAGAGAGACCCAGTACTTC; CDR3: CASSPLAAPRRETQYF
D: .; J: TRBJ1-1; V: TRBV19; size: many; DNA: TGTGCCAGTAGTATAGGTCAGCGGGGGAACACTGAAGCTTTCTTT; CDR3: CASSIGQRGNTEAFF
D: .; J: TRBJ1-1; V: TRBV27; size: many; DNA: TGTGCCAGCAGTTTATCGGCCGCAGGGGTGAACACTGAAGCTTTCTTT; CDR3: CASSLSAAGVNTEAFF
D: TRBD1; J: TRBJ2-1; V: TRBV19; size: .; DNA: TGTGCCAGTAGTATCCGGGACAGAGAGGACAATGAGCAGTTCTTC; CDR3: CASSIRDREDNEQFF
D: .; J: TRBJ1-3; V: TRBV13; size: many; DNA: TGTGCCAGCAGCCCCCACCGGTGGGCCTCTGGAAACACCATATATTTT; CDR3: CASSPHRWASGNTIYF
D: TRBD1; J: TRBJ2-7; V: TRBV6-1; size: .; DNA: TGTGCCAGCAGCTTGGACAGGAATGCCTACGAGCAGTACTTC; CDR3: CASSLDRNAYEQYF
D: .; J: TRBJ1-2; V: TRBV6-6; size: many; DNA: TGTGCCAGCAGTTACTTAGGCAGGGGTGGTGGCTACACCTTC; CDR3: CASSYLGRGGGYTF
D: TRBD1; J: TRBJ1-1; V: TRBV6-2/TRBV6-3; size: many; DNA: TGTGCCAGCAGTAGGGGACAGGAGAACACTGAAGCTTTCTTT; CDR3: CASSRGQENTEAFF